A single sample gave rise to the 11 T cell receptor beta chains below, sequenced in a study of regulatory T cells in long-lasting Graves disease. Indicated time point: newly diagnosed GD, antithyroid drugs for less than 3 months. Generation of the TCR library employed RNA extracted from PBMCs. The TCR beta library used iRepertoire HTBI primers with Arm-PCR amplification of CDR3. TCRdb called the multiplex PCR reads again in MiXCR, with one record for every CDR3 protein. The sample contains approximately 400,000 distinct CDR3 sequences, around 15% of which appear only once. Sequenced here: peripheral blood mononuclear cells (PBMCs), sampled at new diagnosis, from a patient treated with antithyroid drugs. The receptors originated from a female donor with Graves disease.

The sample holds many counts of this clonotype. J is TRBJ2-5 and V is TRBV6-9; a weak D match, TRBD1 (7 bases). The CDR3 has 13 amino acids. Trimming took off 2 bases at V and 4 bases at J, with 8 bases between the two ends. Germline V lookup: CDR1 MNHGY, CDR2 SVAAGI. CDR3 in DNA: TGTGCCAGCAGTTATCAGGGGGGAGAGACCCAGTACTTC. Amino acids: CASSYQGGETQYF.

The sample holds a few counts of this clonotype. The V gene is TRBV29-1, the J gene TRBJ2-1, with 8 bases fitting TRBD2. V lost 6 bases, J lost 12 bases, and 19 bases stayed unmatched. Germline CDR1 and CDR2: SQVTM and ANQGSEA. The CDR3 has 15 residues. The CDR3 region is CSVLVRTSPKGGQFF. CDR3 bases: TGCAGCGTCCTGGTGCGGACTAGCCCCAAAGGGGGGCAGTTCTTC.

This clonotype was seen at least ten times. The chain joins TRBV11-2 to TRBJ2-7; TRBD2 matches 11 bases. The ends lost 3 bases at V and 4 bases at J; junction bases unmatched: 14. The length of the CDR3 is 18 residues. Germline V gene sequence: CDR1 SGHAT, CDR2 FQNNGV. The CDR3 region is CASSFSWMSGTSGYEQYF. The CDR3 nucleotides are TGTGCCAGCAGCTTTTCTTGGATGTCTGGGACTAGCGGTTACGAGCAGTACTTC. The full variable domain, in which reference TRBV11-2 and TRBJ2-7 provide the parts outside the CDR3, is EAGVAQSPRYKIIEKRQSVAFWCNPISGHATLYWYQQILGQGPKLLIQFQNNGVVDDSQLPKDRFSAERLKGVDSTLKIQPAKLEDSAVYLCASSFSWMSGTSGYEQYFGPGTRLTVT.

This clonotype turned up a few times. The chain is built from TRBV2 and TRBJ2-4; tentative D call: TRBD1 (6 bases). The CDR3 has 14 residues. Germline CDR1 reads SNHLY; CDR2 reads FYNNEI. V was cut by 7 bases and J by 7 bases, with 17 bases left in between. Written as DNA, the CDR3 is TGTGCCAGCACCCGGACAGCCTTCACGAACATTCAGTACTTC. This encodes CASTRTAFTNIQYF. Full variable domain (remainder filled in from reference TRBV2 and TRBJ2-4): EPEVTQTPSHQVTQMGQEVILRCVPISNHLYFYWYRQILGQKVEFLVSFYNNEISEKSEIFDDQFSVERPDGSNFTLKIRSTKLEDSAMYFCASTRTAFTNIQYFGAGTRLSVL.

The CDR3 sequence is CASSLAGGSGYTF. The CDR3 coding sequence is TGTGCCAGCAGCCTCGCCGGAGGGAGCGGCTACACCTTC. The chain employs TRBV14 and TRBJ1-2; D unclear. Germline lookup yields CDR1 SGHDN and CDR2 FVKESK. This CDR3 is built from 13 residues. Deletions cut 4 bases from V and 8 bases from J, with 14 bases between.

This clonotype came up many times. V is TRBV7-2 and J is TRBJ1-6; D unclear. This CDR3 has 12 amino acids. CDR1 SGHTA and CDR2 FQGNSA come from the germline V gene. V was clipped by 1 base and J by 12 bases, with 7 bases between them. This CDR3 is CASSLVGKPLHF. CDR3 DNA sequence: TGTGCCAGCAGCTTAGTGGGAAAACCCCTCCACTTT.

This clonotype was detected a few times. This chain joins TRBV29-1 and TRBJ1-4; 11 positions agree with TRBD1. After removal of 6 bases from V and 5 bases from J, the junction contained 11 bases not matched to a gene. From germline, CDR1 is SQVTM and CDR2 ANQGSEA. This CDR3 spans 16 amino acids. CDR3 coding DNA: TGCAGCGTAGGACAGGGGGCCCCAACATCGAATGAAAAACTGTTTTTT. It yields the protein CSVGQGAPTSNEKLFF.

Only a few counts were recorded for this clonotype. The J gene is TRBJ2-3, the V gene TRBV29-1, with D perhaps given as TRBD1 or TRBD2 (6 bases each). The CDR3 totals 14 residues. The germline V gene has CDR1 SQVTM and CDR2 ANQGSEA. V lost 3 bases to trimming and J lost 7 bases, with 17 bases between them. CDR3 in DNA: TGCAGCGTTGAGAAAGCGGGTGGGGGCCATACGCAGTATTTT. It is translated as CSVEKAGGGHTQYF.

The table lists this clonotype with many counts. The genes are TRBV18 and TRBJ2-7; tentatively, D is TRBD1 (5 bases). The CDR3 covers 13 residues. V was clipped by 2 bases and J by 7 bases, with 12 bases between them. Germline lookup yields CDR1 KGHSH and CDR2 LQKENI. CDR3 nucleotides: TGTGCCAGCTCACCAGGGCAGGGTGGTGAGCAGTACTTC. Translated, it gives CASSPGQGGEQYF.

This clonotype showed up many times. The CDR3 loop reads CASSRGDNQPQHF. The DNA for the CDR3 is TGTGCCAGCAGTAGAGGGGATAATCAGCCCCAGCATTTT. This sequence joins TRBV27 and TRBJ1-5, with TRBD1 as a possible D gene (5 bases). The CDR3 contains 13 residues. Germline V gives CDR1 MNHEY, CDR2 SMNVEV (reference sequence). Trimming removed 5 bases at V and 4 bases at J, with 9 bases between.

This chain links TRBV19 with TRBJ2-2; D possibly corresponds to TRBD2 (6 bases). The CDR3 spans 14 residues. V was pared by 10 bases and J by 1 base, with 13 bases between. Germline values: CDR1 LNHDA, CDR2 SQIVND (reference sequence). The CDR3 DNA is TGTGCCACAACAGCGGGTTTGAACACCGGGGAGCTGTTTTTT. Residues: CATTAGLNTGELFF.